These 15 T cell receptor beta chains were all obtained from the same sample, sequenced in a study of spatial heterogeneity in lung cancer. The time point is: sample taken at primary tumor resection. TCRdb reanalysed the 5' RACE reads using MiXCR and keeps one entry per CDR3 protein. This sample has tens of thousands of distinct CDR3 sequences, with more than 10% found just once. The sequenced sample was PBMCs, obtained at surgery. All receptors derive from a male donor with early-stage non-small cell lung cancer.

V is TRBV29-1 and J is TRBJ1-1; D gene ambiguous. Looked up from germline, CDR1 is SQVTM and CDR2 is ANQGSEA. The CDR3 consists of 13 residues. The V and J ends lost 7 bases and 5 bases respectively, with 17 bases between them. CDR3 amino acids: CSGELWGGTEAFF. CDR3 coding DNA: TGCAGCGGAGAACTATGGGGTGGGACTGAAGCTTTCTTT.

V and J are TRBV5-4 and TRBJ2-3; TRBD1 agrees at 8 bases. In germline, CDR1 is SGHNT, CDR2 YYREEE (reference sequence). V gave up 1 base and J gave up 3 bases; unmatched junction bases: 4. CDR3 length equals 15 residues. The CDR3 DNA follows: TGTGCCAGCAGCTTGCCCGGACAGGGAACAGATACGCAGTATTTT. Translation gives CASSLPGQGTDTQYF.

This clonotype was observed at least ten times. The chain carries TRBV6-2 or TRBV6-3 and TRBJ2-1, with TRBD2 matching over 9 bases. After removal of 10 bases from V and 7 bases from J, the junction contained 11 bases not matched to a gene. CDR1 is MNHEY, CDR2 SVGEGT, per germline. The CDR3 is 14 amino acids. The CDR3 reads CATRPSGVRNEQFF. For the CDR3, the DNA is TGTGCCACCCGCCCTAGCGGGGTACGGAATGAGCAGTTCTTC.

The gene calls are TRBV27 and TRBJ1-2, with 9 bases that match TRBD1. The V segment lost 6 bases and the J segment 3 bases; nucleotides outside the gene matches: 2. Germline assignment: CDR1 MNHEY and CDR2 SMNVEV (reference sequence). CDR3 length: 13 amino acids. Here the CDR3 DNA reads TGTGCCAGCAGGGACAGGGGTCACTATGGCTACACCTTC. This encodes CASRDRGHYGYTF.

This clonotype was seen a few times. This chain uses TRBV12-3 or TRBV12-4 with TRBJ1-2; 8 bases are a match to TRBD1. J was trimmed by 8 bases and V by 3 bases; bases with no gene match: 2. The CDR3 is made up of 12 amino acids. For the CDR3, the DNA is TGTGCCAGCAGTTTGGACAGGGCCGGCTACACCTTC. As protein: CASSLDRAGYTF.

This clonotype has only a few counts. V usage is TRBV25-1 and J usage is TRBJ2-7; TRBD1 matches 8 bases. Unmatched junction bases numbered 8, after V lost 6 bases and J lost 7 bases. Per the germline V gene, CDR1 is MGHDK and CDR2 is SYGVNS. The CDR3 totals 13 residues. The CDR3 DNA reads TGTGCCAGCAGCGTGGACAGGGTCGGAGAGCAGTACTTC. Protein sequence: CASSVDRVGEQYF.

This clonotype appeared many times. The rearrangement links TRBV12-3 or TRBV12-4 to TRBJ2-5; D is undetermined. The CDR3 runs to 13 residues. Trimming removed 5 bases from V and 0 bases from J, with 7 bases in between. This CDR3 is CASSPGYQETQYF. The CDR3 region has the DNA TGTGCCAGCAGTCCCGGATACCAAGAGACCCAGTACTTC.

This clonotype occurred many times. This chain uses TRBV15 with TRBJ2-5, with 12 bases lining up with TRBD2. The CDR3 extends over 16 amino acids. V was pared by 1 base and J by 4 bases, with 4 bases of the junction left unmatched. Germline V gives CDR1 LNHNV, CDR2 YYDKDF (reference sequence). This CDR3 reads CATSRGLAGVGETQYF. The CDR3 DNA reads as TGTGCCACCAGCAGAGGACTAGCGGGAGTCGGAGAGACCCAGTACTTC.

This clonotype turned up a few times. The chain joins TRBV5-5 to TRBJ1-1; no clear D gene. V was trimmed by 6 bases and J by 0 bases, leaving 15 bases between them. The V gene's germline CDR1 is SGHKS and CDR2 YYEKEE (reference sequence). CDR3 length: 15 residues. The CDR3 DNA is TGTGCCAGCACCTTTGGAACAGAAATGAACACTGAAGCTTTCTTT. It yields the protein CASTFGTEMNTEAFF.

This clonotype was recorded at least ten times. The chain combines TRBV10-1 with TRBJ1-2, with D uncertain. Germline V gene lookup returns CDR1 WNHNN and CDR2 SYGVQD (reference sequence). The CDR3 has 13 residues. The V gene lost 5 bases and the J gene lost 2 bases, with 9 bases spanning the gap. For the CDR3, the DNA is TGCGCCAGCAGTCTTTGGGAAAACTATGGCTACACCTTC. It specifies CASSLWENYGYTF.

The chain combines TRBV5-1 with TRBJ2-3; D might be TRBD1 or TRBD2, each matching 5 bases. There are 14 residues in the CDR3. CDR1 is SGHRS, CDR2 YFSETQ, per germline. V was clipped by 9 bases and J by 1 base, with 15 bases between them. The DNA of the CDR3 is TGCGCCACCAGAGGGGATCGGGGCACAGATACGCAGTATTTT. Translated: CATRGDRGTDTQYF.

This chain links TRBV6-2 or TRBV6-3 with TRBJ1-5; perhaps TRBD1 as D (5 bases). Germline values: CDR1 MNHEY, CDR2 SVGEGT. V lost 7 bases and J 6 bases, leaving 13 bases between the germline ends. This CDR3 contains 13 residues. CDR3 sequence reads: CASTDRFRQPQHF. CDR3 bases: TGTGCCAGCACCGACAGATTCCGTCAGCCCCAGCATTTT.

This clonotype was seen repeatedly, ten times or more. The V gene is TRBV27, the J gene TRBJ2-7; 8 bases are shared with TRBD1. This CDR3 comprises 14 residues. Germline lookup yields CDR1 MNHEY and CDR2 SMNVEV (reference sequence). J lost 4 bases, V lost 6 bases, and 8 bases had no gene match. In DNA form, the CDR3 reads TGTGCCAGCAGCCCGGACAGGGATCTATACGAGCAGTACTTC. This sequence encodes CASSPDRDLYEQYF.

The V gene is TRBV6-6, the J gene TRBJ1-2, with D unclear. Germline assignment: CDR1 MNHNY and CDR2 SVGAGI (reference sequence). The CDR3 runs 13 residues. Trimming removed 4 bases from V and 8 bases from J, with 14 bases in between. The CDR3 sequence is CASSSITDSGYTF. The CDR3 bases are TGTGCCAGCAGTTCCATCACTGATTCGGGCTACACCTTC.

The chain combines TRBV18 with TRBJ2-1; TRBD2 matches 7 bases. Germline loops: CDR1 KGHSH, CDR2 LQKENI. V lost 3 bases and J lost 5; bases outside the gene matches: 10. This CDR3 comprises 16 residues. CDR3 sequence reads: CASSPSWREQDNEQFF. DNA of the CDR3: TGTGCCAGCTCACCGAGTTGGCGGGAGCAGGACAATGAGCAGTTCTTC.